This entry concerns a single T cell receptor (beta chain). Its antigen remains undetermined. No base quality information exists; no much larger clone differs at one position. The CDR3 starts with the cysteine, ends with the phenylalanine, and has 14 residues. This entry keeps only the CDR3 DNA: 42 bases, framed from base 1. As encoded in the germline V gene, CDR1 is SNHLY while CDR2 is FYNNEI. V gives up 6 bases and J gives up 1 base, and the segment between their germline ends measures 12 bases. The data derive from a study of shared clonotypes between healthy human individuals (TCRdb year 2020). With respect to the entire study: A few men and a couple of women, aged 18 to 49 years, made up the cohort. To increase sequencing depth and limit assay-specific biases, TCR repertoire library preparation and sequencing were carried out by different laboratories using diverse techniques. Leukapheresis yielded between about 0.9 and 8.9 billion PBMCs per donor. To estimate repertoire size and how much clonotype sharing occurs between individuals, the study deeply sequenced the blood TCR repertoires of about five healthy adults. Per donor, three plates each were used for CD4 naive and CD4 memory, two for CD8 naive, and one for CD8 memory. The paper's findings and limits, for the study overall: Even with the large sequencing depth, rarefaction of the sorted-subset datasets indicated that sequencing was incomplete. Clonotypes shared by all four sorted-subset donors showed higher generation probabilities than non-shared clonotypes. Based on pairwise subsampling, the degree of clonotype sharing among donors was expected to be affected by sequencing depth. The genetic and exposure-history diversity represented was limited by the small number of donors. Naive subsets generally had larger estimated clonotype richness than memory subsets. Sharing across a few donors was observed for approximately 4.6% of naive CD4, under 4% of naive CD8, about 2.3% of memory CD4, and around 0.4% of memory CD8 clonotypes. Sampling was restricted to blood, and TCR repertoires in tissues likely differ from the TCR repertoires found in blood.

Donors were healthy HIV-negative adults with no recently reported acute infections or vaccinations. Every donor was a Caucasian adult living in Nashville, Tennessee, USA. CD4+ T cells were enriched through magnetic negative selection, after which naive cells were positively selected on CD45RA and the remaining negative fraction served as the memory subset. After blood collection by leukapheresis, PBMCs were isolated using Ficoll-Histopaque density gradient centrifugation and then cryopreserved in the vapor phase of liquid nitrogen. Purity and quantity of every magnetically sorted T cell population were checked by analytical flow cytometry. Genomic DNA was isolated from each sorted fraction and quantified by UV absorbance on a Nanodrop 2000c. TCR CDR3 regions were amplified from genomic DNA by multiplex PCR using the deep immunoSEQ assay. Extracted genomic DNA from each cell subset was distributed evenly across all wells of several immunoSEQ 96-well plates, and each plate was treated as a replicate. For sorted subsets, approximately 190 ng genomic DNA, equal to tens of thousands of T cell genomes, was loaded into each replicate PCR. The purified libraries were quantified using a Qubit 3.0 fluorometer, sized with a Bioanalyzer 2100, and then quantified again using the KAPA Library Quantification kit. Each immunoSEQ 96-well plate was sequenced on its own single-read 150-cycle Illumina NextSeq 550 flow cell. Regarding the original processing steps: The immunoSEQ output contained only junctional sequences without quality scores, so filtering could not match that applied to full-length reads. Sequences were annotated with PyIR, a Python wrapper for IgBLAST v1.9, using IMGT germline references to assign V/J genes and CDR3. Reads were removed for weak V/J assignments (E-value above 1e-6), missing CDR3, stop codons, out-of-frame junctions, or ambiguous translated residues. V3J clonotypes were defined as sequences sharing an identical inferred V gene, J gene, and CDR3 amino acid sequence. Percentage overlap between repertoires was computed as shared unique clonotypes divided by the size of the smaller repertoire. Three approaches were used to assess repertoire richness: RTK rarefaction, the Chao1 estimator, and Recon v2.1 estimates of unobserved clonotypes. Generation probabilities for all TCRbeta clonotypes obtained by the gDNA method from a handful of donors were computed using OLGA. TCRdb limited this immuneACCESS table to in-frame rearrangements with V and J called. A share of clones is missing; checked studies link under half to unresolved V genes, and the rest is unexplained. Clone size and the V and J calls come from that table; the DNA yielded D and trimming. The sample yields under 1,100,000 clones; about 74% were counted once. Approximately 1.5% of the sample goes to the ten largest clones.

The sample taken for sequencing was memory CD4+ T cells sorted from blood. This specimen's cell subset or site label, per the study, means: CD45RA-negative fraction. Recombination connected TRBV2 to TRBJ1-1; the D gene is unclear. The source is a man between 18 and 35 years old in good health. The CDR3 protein sequence reads: CASSLGHGNTEAFF. The nucleotide sequence reads as follows: TGTGCCAGCAGCTTAGGTCACGGGAACACTGAAGCTTTCTTT.